One and the same sample provided the 11 T cell receptor beta chains below, sequenced in a study of somatic mutations in cytotoxic T cells in rheumatoid arthritis. Produced via immunoSEQ multiplex PCR; TCRdb's table is partial and in-frame only. The sample gives under 7,000 clones, more than 75% of which show up once; roughly 31% is in the top ten. Sequencing was done on a sample of CD8+ T cells sorted from blood. These receptors were obtained from an adult with rheumatoid arthritis.

The CDR3 DNA reads TGTGCCAGTAGTATAGGAGGCGTCACTGAAGCTTTCTTT. Translation: CASSIGGVTEAFF. The gene calls are TRBV19 and TRBJ1-1, with no clear D. CDR1 LNHDA and CDR2 SQIVND come from the germline V gene (reference sequence). CDR3 length: 13 residues. Trimming took off 1 base at V and 4 bases at J, with 7 bases between the two ends.

The chain combines TRBV6-1 with TRBJ1-4; perhaps TRBD1 as D (6 bases). The CDR3 extends over 14 amino acids. Trimming shortened V by 3 bases and J by 7 bases, and 12 bases separated the two germline ends. Per the germline V gene, CDR1 is MNHNS and CDR2 is SASEGT. The CDR3 here is CASSDQGNSEKLFF. In DNA, the CDR3 is TGTGCCAGCAGTGACCAGGGGAATAGTGAAAAACTGTTTTTT.

Only a few counts were recorded for this clone. The J gene is TRBJ1-1, the V gene TRBV4-2; D not resolved. Germline V gives CDR1 LGHNA, CDR2 YNFKEQ. The CDR3 totals 14 residues. The ends were cut back, 0 bases at V and 6 bases at J, with 11 bases in the middle. CDR3 nucleotides: TGTGCCAGCAGCCAAGATGGGTCCCGGGCTGAAGCTTTCTTT. Amino acids: CASSQDGSRAEAFF.

The chain joins TRBV30 to TRBJ1-2; perhaps TRBD1 as D (5 bases). Germline CDR1 and CDR2: GTSNPN and SVGIG (reference sequence). This CDR3 comprises 12 residues. V was pared by 1 base and J by 7 bases, with 10 bases between. The CDR3 DNA follows: TGTGCCTGGAGTGCCGGGGCGGGTGGCTACACCTTC. Translated: CAWSAGAGGYTF.

The CDR3 DNA sequence: TGTGCCAGCAGTCCCCCCCCGGGGAAAGACTACGAGCAGTACTTC. The encoded protein is CASSPPPGKDYEQYF. The rearrangement links TRBV28 to TRBJ2-7, with a possible D match to TRBD2 (5 bases). V dropped 5 bases and J dropped 3 bases, with 17 bases sitting between them. CDR3 length equals 15 residues. Germline CDR1 and CDR2: MDHEN and SYDVKM.

The genes are TRBV28 and TRBJ2-1; TRBD2 aligns across 8 bases. V dropped 6 bases and J dropped 9; count of bases not matched to a gene: 10. The CDR3 totals 14 residues. Looked up from germline, CDR1 is MDHEN and CDR2 is SYDVKM. CDR3 coding DNA: TGTGCCAGCAGGCCGCGGGGACTAGTGACTGAGCAGTTCTTC. The encoded protein is CASRPRGLVTEQFF.

This rearrangement joins TRBV29-1 to TRBJ2-1; D may be TRBD2 (7 bases). Germline assignment: CDR1 SQVTM and CDR2 ANQGSEA. Trimming stripped 4 bases from V and 7 bases from J, with 20 bases between. The CDR3 runs 15 residues. CDR3 region: CSVVSSGVGGNEQFF. CDR3 sequence (DNA): TGCAGCGTTGTATCGTCAGGGGTGGGGGGGAATGAGCAGTTCTTC.

Comment on this clone: Other DNA sequences of this sample code for an identical CDR3. This chain connects TRBV9 to TRBJ2-1; D uncertain. Germline V CDR1 and CDR2: SGDLS, YYNGEE. The CDR3 has 13 residues. Trimming pared 0 bases from V and 1 base from J, leaving 2 bases between. The chain's CDR3 is CASSVGSYNEQFF. CDR3 DNA: TGTGCCAGCAGCGTAGGGTCCTACAATGAGCAGTTCTTC.

This chain links TRBV7-2 with TRBJ2-2, with D tentatively TRBD1 (5 bases). The CDR3 runs to 14 residues. The germline gives CDR1 SGHTA, CDR2 FQGNSA. V dropped 1 base and J dropped 6 bases, with 9 bases sitting between them. Here the CDR3 DNA reads TGTGCCAGCAGCTTAGGGGGCGGTTCCGGGGAGCTGTTTTTT. Translating it yields CASSLGGGSGELFF.

J is TRBJ2-3 and V is TRBV4-3; D remains ambiguous. The CDR3 runs 13 residues. V was cut by 1 base and J by 4 bases, with 6 bases left in between. Germline V gene data show CDR1 as LGHNA and CDR2 as YSLEER. The CDR3 spells CASSQGRADTQYF. For the CDR3, the DNA is TGCGCCAGCAGCCAAGGAAGGGCAGATACGCAGTATTTT.

The chain couples TRBV28 to TRBJ2-7; 11 bases agree with TRBD1. V trimming: 2 bases; J trimming: 6 bases; junction bases outside the gene matches: 6. This CDR3 contains 15 residues. Per the germline V gene, CDR1 is MDHEN and CDR2 is SYDVKM. The CDR3 DNA reads TGTGCCAGCAGTTTAAGGGGACAGGGGGTCGGCGAGCAGTACTTC. As protein: CASSLRGQGVGEQYF.